This note documents a single T cell receptor beta chain sequence. What it recognizes is unknown. 13 Jbeta primers and 60 Vbeta primers were used for the PCR. Data came from immunoSEQ multiplex PCR; TCRdb stores just in-frame clones and leaves some out. The table includes 100,000 or so clones, around 74% detected once. At the time of sampling, donors were nominally healthy, though unrecorded immune exposures were likely. This specimen belongs to a study of cytomegalovirus exposure and HLA in healthy donors. General study results and limits: Differences between HLA loci emerged in a later analysis of TCR association rates, with DRB1 most and HLA-C fewest. A later analysis linked a missense DCLRE1C variant to TCR beta V- and J-gene trimming.

What was sequenced was PBMCs. The source of this sequence is a man aged 25-40 years in good health and CMV-seropositive.

Here the CDR3 reads CASRRGYSVYNEQFF. CDR3 sequence (DNA): TGTGCCAGTCGGCGGGGATACAGCGTATACAATGAGCAGTTCTTC. This sequence joins TRBV27 and TRBJ2-1; a weak D match, TRBD2 (6 bases). The CDR3 has 15 residues. Per germline, CDR1 MNHEY and CDR2 SMNVEV (reference sequence). The germline V and J ends were trimmed by 9 bases and 4 bases, with 19 bases remaining between them.